This passage covers 3 T cell receptor beta chains from one sample sequenced in a study of blood T cell repertoires in COVID-19 (TCRdb year 2020). Library preparation was by the immunoSEQ multiplex PCR assay. This is the immuneACCESS table as TCRdb keeps it, with only in-frame sequences that have V and J called. A part of the clones is gone; compared with another copy, unresolved V genes explain less than half, and the rest is unexplained. The sample data list 250,000 to 300,000 clones, and about 85% of these were observed just once. Together, the top ten hold less than 4% of the sample. Material for sequencing was peripheral blood. The origin of the receptors is a man between 18 and 35 years old with active or convalescent COVID-19.

This chain connects TRBV27 to TRBJ1-5; TRBD1 is a possible D gene (6 bases). The CDR3 extends over 14 amino acids. Germline CDR1 MNHEY, CDR2 SMNVEV (reference sequence). V dropped 6 bases and J dropped 5 bases, with 14 bases sitting between them. CDR3 residues: CASRGHQRDQPQHF. In DNA, the CDR3 is TGTGCCAGCAGGGGACATCAAAGGGATCAGCCCCAGCATTTT.

Only a few counts were recorded for this clone. The chain uses TRBV4-2 and TRBJ2-2; maybe TRBD2 (6 bases). V was shortened by 0 bases and J by 7 bases, with 9 bases between the two germline ends. The CDR3 length is 14 residues. Germline V lookup: CDR1 LGHNA, CDR2 YNFKEQ. CDR3 sequence (DNA): TGTGCCAGCAGCCAAGACGTGGGGGGCGGGGAGCTGTTTTTT. This codes for CASSQDVGGGELFF.

The chain combines TRBV29-1 with TRBJ1-1, with 7 bases matching TRBD1. The trim removed 7 bases at V and 14 bases at J, leaving 25 bases unmatched. CDR1 is SQVTM and CDR2 is ANQGSEA in the germline V gene. This CDR3 spans 15 amino acids. The CDR3 DNA reads TGCAGCGCTGCGGGTGATCTTGTTGAGGCCAGGGGGAGATTCTTT. Its translation is CSAAGDLVEARGRFF.